This TCR beta chain was captured by sequencing in a study of blood T cell repertoires in COVID-19. Study-level information: COVID-19 samples from acute and convalescent phases originated in the United States, Italy and Spain. Sources were T cells, B-cell-depleted T cells, or PBMCs; the material itself was cDNA or gDNA.

Using immunoSEQ multiplex PCR, the repertoire was profiled, and TCRdb retains in-frame clones only, with some absent. The sample has about 140,000 clones, roughly 90% seen once. V was clipped by 0 bases and J by 6 bases, with 13 bases between them. This CDR3 is 14 amino acids long. Looked up from germline, CDR1 is SGHRS and CDR2 is YFSETQ. Material for sequencing was peripheral blood. J is TRBJ2-7 and V is TRBV5-1; perhaps TRBD2 as D (7 bases). This TCR came from a human donor in a cohort sampled during active COVID-19. The CDR3 loop is CASSLGGGGGEQYF. The CDR3 coding sequence is TGCGCCAGCAGCTTGGGGGGCGGGGGCGGCGAGCAGTACTTC. The complete variable domain, with remaining parts taken from reference TRBV5-1 and TRBJ2-7, reads KAGVTQTPRYLIKTRGQQVTLSCSPISGHRSVSWYQQTPGQGLQFLFEYFSETQRNKGNFPGRFSGRQFSNSRSEMNVSTLELGDSALYLCASSLGGGGGEQYFGPGTRLTVT.